The entry below gives a single T cell receptor beta chain sequence along with its context. Its antigen is undetermined. This specimen comes from a study of T cells after yellow fever vaccination. The study, taken as a whole, reports: A limited proportion of clonotypes was detected within both the CD4 and CD8 compartments.

The J segment lost 7 bases and the V segment lost 3 bases, leaving 5 bases of the junction unmatched. The CDR3 covers 13 residues. The germline CDR1 and CDR2 sequences are DFQATT and SNEGSKA (reference sequence). TCRdb re-called the 5' RACE reads with MiXCR, one entry per CDR3 protein. The top ten hold less than 20% of the sample, which has around 350,000 distinct CDR3 sequences, 9.5% to 13% seen once. This chain links TRBV20-1 with TRBJ2-2; TRBD2 agrees at 7 bases. Sequenced here: PBMCs, sampled on the day of the first yellow fever vaccination. This clonotype was obtained from a young man who received the YFV17D yellow fever vaccine. The CDR3 DNA is TGCAGTGCTAGGCCCCCGGGGGGCGGGGAGCTGTTTTTT. This codes for CSARPPGGGELFF.